This T cell receptor beta chain came from a study of CD8 T cells in Susac syndrome. From blood CD8+ and CD4+ T cells, the TCR beta chain was sequenced. Reverse transcription used roughly 0.5 to 1 ug RNA and random hexamers. Using its own MiXCR run on the immunoSEQ multiplex PCR reads, TCRdb lists one record per CDR3 protein. This table has 130,000 to 150,000 distinct CDR3 sequences, around 94% appearing once. The sample was CD8+ T cells from PBMCs. The receptor comes from a human donor in good health.

The CDR3 reads CASGVSAHYTF. The CDR3, as DNA: TGTGCCAGCGGCGTGTCTGCCCACTACACCTTC. The rearrangement uses TRBV19 and TRBJ1-2, with D hard to call. Germline V CDR1 and CDR2: LNHDA, SQIVND (reference sequence). Trimming took 9 bases from V and 10 from J, leaving 15 bases between them. The CDR3 has 11 residues.